These 24 T cell receptor beta chains share one sample of origin, sequenced in a study of resident and recirculating memory T cells in vitiligo. The table came from immunoSEQ multiplex PCR; TCRdb's copy has only in-frame clones and leaves some out. The data hold 70,000 or so clones, with approximately 93% observed a single time. Source material: blood. These receptors were taken from a male donor with vitiligo.

For the CDR3, the DNA is TGTGCCAGCAGCAAAGGGTGGGACAGGGGGCGATTTGGAGCCTACGAGCAGTACTTC. Protein: CASSKGWDRGRFGAYEQYF. The V call is TRBV21-1, the J call TRBJ2-7; the D call TRBD1 from the table was never checked on the DNA. TRBV21-1 is labeled a pseudogene. The CDR3 spans 19 residues.

The genes are TRBV6-5 and TRBJ1-2; maybe TRBD1 (6 bases). This CDR3 is 14 amino acids long. V was cut by 5 bases and J by 6 bases, with 16 bases left in between. Germline CDR1 MNHEY, CDR2 SVGAGI. The CDR3 DNA is TGTGCCAGCAGTGACCTAGACAGGCATAATGGCTACACCTTC. It specifies CASSDLDRHNGYTF.

A word on this clone: Other DNA sequences within the sample encode an identical CDR3. This chain connects TRBV9 to TRBJ2-5, with 7 bases that match TRBD2. Germline V gene lookup returns CDR1 SGDLS and CDR2 YYNGEE. This CDR3 contains 14 residues. V shed 4 bases, J shed 1 base, and the junction held 4 bases outside the gene matches. As DNA, the CDR3 is TGTGCCAGCAGCCCTGGGACTATCCAAGAGACCCAGTACTTC. Its translation: CASSPGTIQETQYF.

The chain has TRBV29-1 and TRBJ2-1, with 13 nucleotides matching TRBD2. This CDR3 region has 17 residues. The germline gives CDR1 SQVTM, CDR2 ANQGSEA. Trimming removed 4 bases from V and 0 bases from J; junction bases left unmatched: 6. The CDR3 bases are TGCAGCGTTGGAGGACTAGCGGGGGAGAGCTCCTACAATGAGCAGTTCTTC. Its translation: CSVGGLAGESSYNEQFF.

This sequence joins TRBV6-1 and TRBJ2-3; no clear D gene. The CDR3 is 14 amino acids. Germline-derived CDR1 and CDR2 are MNHNS and SASEGT. V gave up 1 base and J gave up 4 bases, with 9 bases separating them. The CDR3 DNA is TGTGCCAGCAGTGAAGTGCTAGGAGCAGATACGCAGTATTTT. It specifies CASSEVLGADTQYF.

The rearrangement joins TRBV12-5 to TRBJ1-5, with D tentatively TRBD1 (5 bases). There are 21 residues in the CDR3. The ends were cut back, 0 bases at V and 0 bases at J, with 24 bases in the middle. Germline V CDR1 and CDR2: LGHNT, FRNRAP. CDR3 DNA sequence: TGTGCTAGTGGTTTGGTAGAGGGAGGGGCTGGGCGTTATTATAGCAATCAGCCCCAGCATTTT. Translating gives CASGLVEGGAGRYYSNQPQHF.

The J gene is TRBJ2-3, the V gene TRBV4-2; D possibly corresponds to TRBD2 (7 bases). The CDR3 runs to 15 residues. Germline CDR1 LGHNA, CDR2 YNFKEQ. With 4 bases removed from V and 5 bases from J, the gap between germline ends came to 16 bases. DNA for the CDR3: TGTGCCAGCAGCCTGGGTGGGGGGGCGGGAGATACGCAGTATTTT. This encodes CASSLGGGAGDTQYF.

Only a few counts were recorded for this clone. The V and J genes are TRBV9 and TRBJ1-6; D may be TRBD1 (6 bases). CDR1 and CDR2 from the germline V gene are SGDLS and YYNGEE. Trimming removed 2 bases from V and 7 bases from J, with 10 bases in between. The CDR3 is made up of 14 amino acids. The CDR3, as DNA: TGTGCCAGCAGCGTGAAGGGGGAGAATTCACCCCTCCACTTT. It translates to CASSVKGENSPLHF.

The chain combines TRBV28 with TRBJ1-5; no reliable D call. V lost 4 bases and J lost 11, with 12 bases in between. The CDR3 consists of 12 residues. Germline CDR1 is MDHEN and CDR2 is SYDVKM. CDR3 amino acids: CASSSSREAQHF. The CDR3 DNA is TGTGCCAGCAGTTCGTCCCGGGAGGCCCAGCATTTT.

The chain couples TRBV13 to TRBJ1-2; tentative D call: TRBD1 (5 bases). V shed 3 bases and J shed 4 bases, with 9 bases lying between them. The CDR3 contains 13 residues. Germline V gene data show CDR1 as PRHDT and CDR2 as FYEKMQ (reference sequence). CDR3 sequence: CASSLDKGYGYTF. The DNA for the CDR3 is TGTGCCAGCAGCTTGGACAAAGGCTATGGCTACACCTTC.

The V and J genes are TRBV27 and TRBJ1-4; D is possibly TRBD1 (6 bases). Trimming pared 6 bases from V and 5 bases from J, leaving 16 bases between. This CDR3 region has 15 residues. Germline lookup yields CDR1 MNHEY and CDR2 SMNVEV (reference sequence). CDR3: CASRQLRGANEKLFF. CDR3 sequence (DNA): TGTGCCAGCAGACAACTCCGGGGGGCGAATGAAAAACTGTTTTTT.

The gene calls are TRBV6-1 and TRBJ1-2; a weak D match, TRBD1 (6 bases). Trimming took 5 bases from V and 6 from J, leaving 7 bases between them. Germline CDR1 is MNHNS and CDR2 is SASEGT. The CDR3 has 11 residues. The CDR3 loop is CASSNRDGYTF. In nucleotides, the CDR3 is TGTGCCAGCAGTAACAGGGATGGCTACACCTTC.

The gene calls are TRBV7-9 and TRBJ2-7; 7 positions match TRBD1. Germline V gene lookup returns CDR1 SEHNR and CDR2 FQNEAQ (reference sequence). CDR3 length: 16 amino acids. With 2 bases clipped from V and 3 bases from J, the junction kept 10 bases outside the gene matches. In DNA form, the CDR3 reads TGTGCCAGCAGCTTATCGAGACAGGGTATAATCTACGAGCAGTACTTC. Protein: CASSLSRQGIIYEQYF.

The rearrangement joins TRBV7-6 to TRBJ2-2; D might be TRBD1 (5 bases). The V end lost 2 bases, the J end lost 7 bases, and 5 bases lay between the germline ends. Germline loops: CDR1 SGHVS, CDR2 FNYEAQ. The CDR3 has 12 residues. As DNA, the CDR3 is TGTGCCAGCAGCTTACAGGGCGGGGAGCTGTTTTTT. Protein sequence: CASSLQGGELFF. Filled out from reference TRBV7-6 and TRBJ2-2, the complete variable domain reads GAGVSQSPRYKVTKRGQDVALRCDPISGHVSLYWYRQALGQGPEFLTYFNYEAQQDKSGLPNDRFSAERPEGSISTLTIQRTEQRDSAMYRCASSLQGGELFFGEGSRLTVL.

About this clone itself: Other DNA variants within this sample encode the same CDR3. The chain carries TRBV6-1 and TRBJ1-5; maybe TRBD1 (6 bases). The V and J ends lost 7 bases and 1 base respectively, with 11 bases between them. The CDR3 is 14 amino acids. Germline lookup yields CDR1 MNHNS and CDR2 SASEGT. The CDR3 loop is CASNPTGSNQPQHF. DNA for the CDR3: TGTGCCAGCAACCCTACAGGGAGCAATCAGCCCCAGCATTTT.

V gene TRBV29-1 combines with J gene TRBJ1-2, with 7 bases that match TRBD1. This CDR3 comprises 15 residues. CDR1 and CDR2 from the germline V gene are SQVTM and ANQGSEA. V shed 4 bases, J shed 2 bases, and the junction held 10 bases outside the gene matches. The DNA for the CDR3 is TGCAGCGTTGTTTCGGGACAGCTATCGAACTATGGCTACACCTTC. It yields the protein CSVVSGQLSNYGYTF. Full variable domain (missing parts from reference TRBV29-1 and TRBJ1-2): SAVISQKPSRDICQRGTSLTIQCQVDSQVTMMFWYRQQPGQSLTLIATANQGSEATYESGFVIDKFPISRPNLTFSTLTVSNMSPEDSSIYLCSVVSGQLSNYGYTFGSGTRLTVV.

The chain employs TRBV9 and TRBJ2-3; the match to TRBD2 covers 14 bases. J was trimmed by 0 bases and V by 4 bases; bases with no gene match: 10. CDR3 length: 19 amino acids. Germline V gene data show CDR1 as SGDLS and CDR2 as YYNGEE. The CDR3 protein is CASSPRTSGGHPSTDTQYF. Here the CDR3 DNA reads TGTGCCAGCAGCCCTAGGACTAGCGGGGGGCACCCTAGCACAGATACGCAGTATTTT.

The rearrangement uses TRBV7-8 and TRBJ1-4; maybe TRBD1 (5 bases). CDR3 length: 16 amino acids. The V gene lost 2 bases and the J gene lost 3 bases, with 13 bases spanning the gap. The germline CDR1 and CDR2 sequences are SGHVS and FQNEAQ. This chain's CDR3 is CASSLRSGTPNEKLFF. CDR3 nucleotides: TGTGCCAGCAGCTTAAGGTCTGGGACTCCTAATGAAAAACTGTTTTTT.

This chain joins TRBV2 and TRBJ2-3; 15 positions match TRBD2. J was trimmed by 3 bases and V by 9 bases; bases with no gene match: 13. Germline loops: CDR1 SNHLY, CDR2 FYNNEI. CDR3 length: 18 amino acids. The CDR3 DNA sequence: TGTGCCAGGGCCACTGGACTAGCGGGGGGGTCATTAACAGATACGCAGTATTTT. This sequence encodes CARATGLAGGSLTDTQYF.

On this clone: A read error may account for a junction end that differs from germline. The rearrangement uses TRBV7-8 and TRBJ2-1; D gene unclear. The CDR3 length is 15 residues. Germline V gives CDR1 SGHVS, CDR2 FQNEAQ. The CDR3 protein is CASSLGASNYIEQFF. The CDR3 nucleotides read TGTGCCAGCAGCTTAGGGGCCTCCAATTACATTGAGCAGTTCTTC.

This chain connects TRBV6-6 to TRBJ2-7; weak D call: TRBD1 (6 bases). V dropped 5 bases and J dropped 0 bases, with 14 bases sitting between them. The germline gives CDR1 MNHNY, CDR2 SVGAGI (reference sequence). The CDR3 is 15 residues long. The CDR3 sequence: CASSLSSTGSYEQYF. As DNA, the CDR3 is TGTGCCAGCAGTCTCTCTTCGACAGGCTCCTACGAGCAGTACTTC.

A single count supports this clone. The CDR3 is CASSWGGDQPQHF. CDR3 DNA: TGTGCCAGCAGTTGGGGGGGCGATCAGCCCCAGCATTTT. The V and J genes are TRBV27 and TRBJ1-5; weak D call: TRBD1 (6 bases). Germline values: CDR1 MNHEY, CDR2 SMNVEV (reference sequence). V lost 4 bases, J lost 5 bases, and 9 bases lay in between. This CDR3 comprises 13 residues.

CDR3 protein: CASSSGQAFGEQYF. CDR3 nucleotides: TGTGCCAGCAGCTCCGGACAGGCGTTCGGCGAGCAGTACTTC. The chain couples TRBV7-9 to TRBJ2-7, with TRBD1 matching 7 bases. CDR1 is SEHNR, CDR2 FQNEAQ, per germline (reference sequence). Unmatched junction bases numbered 9, after V lost 4 bases and J lost 6 bases. The CDR3 consists of 14 residues.

This chain connects TRBV2 to TRBJ2-1, with 7 bases lining up with TRBD2. CDR1 is SNHLY and CDR2 is FYNNEI in the germline V gene. V gave up 6 bases and J gave up 3 bases; unmatched junction bases: 2. The CDR3 sequence is 13 residues long. The CDR3 sequence is CASRAGDYNEQFF. The CDR3 DNA follows: TGTGCCAGCAGGGCGGGGGACTACAATGAGCAGTTCTTC.